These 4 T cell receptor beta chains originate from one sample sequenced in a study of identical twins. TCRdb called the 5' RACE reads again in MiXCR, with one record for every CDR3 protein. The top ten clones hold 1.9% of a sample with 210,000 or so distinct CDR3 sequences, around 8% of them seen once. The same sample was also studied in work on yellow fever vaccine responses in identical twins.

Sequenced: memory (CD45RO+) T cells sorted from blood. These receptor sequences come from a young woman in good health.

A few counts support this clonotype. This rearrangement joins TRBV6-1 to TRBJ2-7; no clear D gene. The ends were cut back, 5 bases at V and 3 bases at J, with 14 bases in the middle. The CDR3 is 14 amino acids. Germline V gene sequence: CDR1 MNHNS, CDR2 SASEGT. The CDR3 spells CASSHTESNYEQYF. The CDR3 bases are TGTGCCAGCAGTCATACGGAATCAAACTACGAGCAGTACTTC.

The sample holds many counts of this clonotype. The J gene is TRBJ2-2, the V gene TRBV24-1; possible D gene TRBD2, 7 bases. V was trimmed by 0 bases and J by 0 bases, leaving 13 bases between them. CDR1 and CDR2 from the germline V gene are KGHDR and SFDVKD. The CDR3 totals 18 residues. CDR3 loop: CATSDLGGATSNTGELFF. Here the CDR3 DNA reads TGTGCCACCAGTGATTTGGGGGGGGCGACTTCGAACACCGGGGAGCTGTTTTTT.

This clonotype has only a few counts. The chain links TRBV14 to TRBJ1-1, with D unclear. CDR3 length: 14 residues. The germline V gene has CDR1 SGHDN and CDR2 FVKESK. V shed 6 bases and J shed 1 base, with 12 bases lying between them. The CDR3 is CASSRLTGNTEAFF. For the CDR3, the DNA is TGTGCCAGCAGTCGATTGACGGGGAACACTGAAGCTTTCTTT.

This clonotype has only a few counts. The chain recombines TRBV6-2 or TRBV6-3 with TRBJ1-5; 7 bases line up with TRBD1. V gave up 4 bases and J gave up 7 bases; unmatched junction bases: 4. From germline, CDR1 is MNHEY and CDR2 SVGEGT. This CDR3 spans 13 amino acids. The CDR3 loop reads CASSSDRWQPQHF. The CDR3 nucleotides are TGTGCCAGCAGTTCGGACAGGTGGCAGCCCCAGCATTTT.